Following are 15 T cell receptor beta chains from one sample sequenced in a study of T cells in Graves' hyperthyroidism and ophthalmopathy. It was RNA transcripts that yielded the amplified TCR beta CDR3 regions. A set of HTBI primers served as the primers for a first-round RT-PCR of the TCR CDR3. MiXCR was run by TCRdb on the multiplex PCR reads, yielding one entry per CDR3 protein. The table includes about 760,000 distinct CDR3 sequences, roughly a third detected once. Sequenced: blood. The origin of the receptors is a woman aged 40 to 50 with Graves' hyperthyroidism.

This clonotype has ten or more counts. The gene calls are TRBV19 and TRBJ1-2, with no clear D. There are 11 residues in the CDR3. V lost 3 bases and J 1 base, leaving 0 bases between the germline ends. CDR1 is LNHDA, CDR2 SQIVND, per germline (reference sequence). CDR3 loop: CASSINYGYTF. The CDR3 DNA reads TGTGCCAGTAGTATTAACTATGGCTACACCTTC.

CDR3 sequence reads: CASSQDRQGGNSPLHF. CDR3 DNA: TGCGCCAGCAGCCAAGATCGGCAGGGTGGGAATTCACCCCTCCACTTT. The chain has TRBV4-3 and TRBJ1-6; a weak D match, TRBD1 (5 bases). Germline V lookup: CDR1 LGHNA, CDR2 YSLEER. This CDR3 comprises 16 residues. Trimming left V 0 bases short and J 7 bases short, with 13 bases between.

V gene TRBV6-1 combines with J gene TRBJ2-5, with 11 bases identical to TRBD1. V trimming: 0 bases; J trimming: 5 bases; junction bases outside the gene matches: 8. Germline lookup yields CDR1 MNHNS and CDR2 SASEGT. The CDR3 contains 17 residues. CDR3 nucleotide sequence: TGTGCCAGCAGTGAAGCCGGCTGGGACAGGGGGGTGGAGACCCAGTACTTC. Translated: CASSEAGWDRGVETQYF.

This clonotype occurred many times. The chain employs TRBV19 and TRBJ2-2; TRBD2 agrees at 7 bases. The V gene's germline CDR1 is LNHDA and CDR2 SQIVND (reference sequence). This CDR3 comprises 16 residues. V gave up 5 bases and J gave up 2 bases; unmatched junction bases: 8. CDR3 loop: CASSQGRARNTGELFF. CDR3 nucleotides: TGTGCCAGTAGTCAAGGGAGGGCCCGCAACACCGGGGAGCTGTTTTTT.

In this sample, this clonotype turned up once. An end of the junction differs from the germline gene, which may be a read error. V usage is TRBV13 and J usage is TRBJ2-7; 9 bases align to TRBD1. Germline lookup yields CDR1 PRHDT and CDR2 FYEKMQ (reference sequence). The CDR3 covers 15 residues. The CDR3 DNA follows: TGTGCCAGCAGCCTAGAGGGGACAGGGTACTACGAGCAGTGCTTC. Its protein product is CASSLEGTGYYEQCF.

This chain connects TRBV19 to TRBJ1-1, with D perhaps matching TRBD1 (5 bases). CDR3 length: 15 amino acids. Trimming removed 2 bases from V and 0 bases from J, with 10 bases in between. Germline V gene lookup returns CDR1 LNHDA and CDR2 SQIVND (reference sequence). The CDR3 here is CASSINTGMNTEAFF. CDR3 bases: TGTGCCAGTAGTATAAATACAGGAATGAACACTGAAGCTTTCTTT.

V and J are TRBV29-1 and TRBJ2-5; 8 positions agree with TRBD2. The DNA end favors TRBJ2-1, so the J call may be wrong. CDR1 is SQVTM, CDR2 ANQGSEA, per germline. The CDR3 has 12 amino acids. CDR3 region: CSVRTSFNEQFF. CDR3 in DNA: TGCAGCGTTCGGACTAGCTTCAATGAGCAGTTCTTC.

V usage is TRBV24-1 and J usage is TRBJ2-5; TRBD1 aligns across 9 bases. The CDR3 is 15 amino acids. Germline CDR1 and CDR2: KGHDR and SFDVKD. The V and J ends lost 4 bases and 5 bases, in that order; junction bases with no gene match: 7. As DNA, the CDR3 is TGTGCCACCAGTGACCCGGGACAGGGAGAGGAGACCCAGTACTTC. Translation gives CATSDPGQGEETQYF.

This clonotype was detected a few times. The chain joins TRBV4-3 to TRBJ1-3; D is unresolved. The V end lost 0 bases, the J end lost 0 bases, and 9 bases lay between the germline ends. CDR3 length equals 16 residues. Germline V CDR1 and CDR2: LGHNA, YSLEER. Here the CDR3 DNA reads TGCGCCAGCAGCCAAGATTCAGGCCGCTCTGGAAACACCATATATTTT. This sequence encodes CASSQDSGRSGNTIYF.

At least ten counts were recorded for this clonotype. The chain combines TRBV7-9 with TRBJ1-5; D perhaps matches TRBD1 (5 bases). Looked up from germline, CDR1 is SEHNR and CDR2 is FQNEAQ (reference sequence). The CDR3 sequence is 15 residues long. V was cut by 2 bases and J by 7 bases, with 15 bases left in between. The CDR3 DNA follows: TGTGCCAGCAGCTTAAATTTGGACAAAGGACAGCCCCAGCATTTT. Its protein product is CASSLNLDKGQPQHF.

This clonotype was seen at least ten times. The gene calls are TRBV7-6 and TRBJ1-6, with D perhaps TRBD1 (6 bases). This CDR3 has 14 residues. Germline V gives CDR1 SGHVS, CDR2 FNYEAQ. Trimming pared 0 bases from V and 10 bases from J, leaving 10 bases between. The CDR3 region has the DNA TGTGCCAGCAGCTTAGCTGGAGGGGGGTCACCCCTCCACTTT. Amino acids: CASSLAGGGSPLHF.

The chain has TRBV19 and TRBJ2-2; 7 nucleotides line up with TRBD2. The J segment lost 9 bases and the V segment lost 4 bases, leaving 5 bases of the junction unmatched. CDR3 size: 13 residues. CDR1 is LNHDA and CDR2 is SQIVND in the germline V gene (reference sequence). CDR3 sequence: CASSNRSGRELFF. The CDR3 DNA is TGTGCCAGTAGTAACCGAAGCGGGAGGGAGCTGTTTTTT.

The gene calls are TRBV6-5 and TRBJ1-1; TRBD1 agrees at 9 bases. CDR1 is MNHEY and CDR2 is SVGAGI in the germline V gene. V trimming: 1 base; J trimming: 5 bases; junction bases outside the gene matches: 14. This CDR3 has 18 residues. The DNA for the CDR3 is TGTGCCAGCAGTTACTTATCCTTAGGACAGGGGTTAAGGACTGAAGCTTTCTTT. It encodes CASSYLSLGQGLRTEAFF.

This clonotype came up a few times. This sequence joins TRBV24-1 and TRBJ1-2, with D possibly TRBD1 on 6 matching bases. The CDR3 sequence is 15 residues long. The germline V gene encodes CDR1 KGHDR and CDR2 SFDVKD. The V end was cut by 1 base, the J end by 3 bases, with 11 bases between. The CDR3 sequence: CATSDLKGEDYGYTF. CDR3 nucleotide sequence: TGTGCCACCAGTGATTTAAAGGGGGAGGACTATGGCTACACCTTC.

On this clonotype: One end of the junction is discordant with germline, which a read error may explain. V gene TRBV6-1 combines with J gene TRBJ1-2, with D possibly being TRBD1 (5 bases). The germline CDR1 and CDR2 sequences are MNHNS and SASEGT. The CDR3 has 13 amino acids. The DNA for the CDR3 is TGTGCCAGCAGTGCGGGGGAATGGAATGGCCACACCTTC. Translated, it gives CASSAGEWNGHTF.